Listed here are 6 T cell receptor beta chains from one sample, sequenced in a study of technical replicates of blood from a handful of donors. Assay used: immunoSEQ multiplex PCR; TCRdb lists only in-frame clones, some missing. The repertoire holds over 85,000 clones, with 96% as singletons. The sequenced material came from T cells isolated from PBMCs. The receptor set was obtained from a human donor in good health.

The V gene is TRBV11-3, the J gene TRBJ2-7; 10 positions match TRBD2. The CDR3 consists of 15 residues. Germline V lookup: CDR1 SGHNT, CDR2 YENEEA. V was clipped by 7 bases and J by 2 bases; unmatched bases: 8. The CDR3 sequence: CASTREREGTYEQYF. The DNA for the CDR3 is TGTGCCAGCACCAGGGAGCGGGAGGGGACCTACGAGCAGTACTTC.

The chain joins TRBV9 to TRBJ1-5; TRBD1 agrees at 9 bases. The CDR3 spans 15 residues. Germline-derived CDR1 and CDR2 are SGDLS and YYNGEE. The ends lost 4 bases at V and 6 bases at J; junction bases unmatched: 8. CDR3 amino acids: CASSRGQGVTQPQHF. DNA of the CDR3: TGTGCCAGCAGCAGGGGACAGGGAGTCACTCAGCCCCAGCATTTT.

V usage is TRBV9 and J usage is TRBJ2-7, with 7 bases identical to TRBD1. There are 14 residues in the CDR3. Germline assignment: CDR1 SGDLS and CDR2 YYNGEE. V gave up 3 bases and J gave up 3 bases; unmatched junction bases: 6. CDR3 bases: TGTGCCAGCAGCGCGGATAGACAGGGCTACGAGCAGTACTTC. Protein sequence: CASSADRQGYEQYF.

CDR3 protein: CASSIGRGYTEAFF. As DNA, the CDR3 is TGTGCCAGTAGTATTGGACGGGGGTACACTGAAGCTTTCTTT. V gene TRBV19 combines with J gene TRBJ1-1; tentatively, D is TRBD1 (5 bases). Germline CDR1 LNHDA, CDR2 SQIVND (reference sequence). This CDR3 region has 14 residues. V dropped 3 bases and J dropped 3 bases, with 11 bases sitting between them.

The chain recombines TRBV6-5 with TRBJ2-5; possibly TRBD1 for D (6 bases). V was shortened by 6 bases and J by 4 bases, with 12 bases between the two germline ends. Per the germline V gene, CDR1 is MNHEY and CDR2 is SVGAGI. This CDR3 is 13 amino acids long. The CDR3 protein is CASSPQGRETQYF. The DNA for the CDR3 is TGTGCCAGCAGCCCCCAGGGGCGAGAGACCCAGTACTTC.

V is TRBV19 and J is TRBJ2-6; 7 bases map to TRBD2. CDR1 and CDR2 (germline): LNHDA, SQIVND (reference sequence). The CDR3 extends over 15 amino acids. V was clipped by 2 bases and J by 4 bases; unmatched bases: 2. CDR3: CASSIILAGANVLTF. The CDR3 nucleotides read TGTGCCAGTAGTATAATACTAGCGGGGGCCAACGTCCTGACTTTC.